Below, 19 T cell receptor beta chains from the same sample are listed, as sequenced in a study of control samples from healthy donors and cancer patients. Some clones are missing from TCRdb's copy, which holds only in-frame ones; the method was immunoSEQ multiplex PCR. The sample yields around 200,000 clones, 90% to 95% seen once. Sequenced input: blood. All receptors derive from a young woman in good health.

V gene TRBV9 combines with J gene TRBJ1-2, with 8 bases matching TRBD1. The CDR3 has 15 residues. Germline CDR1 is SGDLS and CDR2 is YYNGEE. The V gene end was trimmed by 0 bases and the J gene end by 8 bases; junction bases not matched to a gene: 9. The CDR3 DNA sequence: TGTGCCAGCAGCGTAGTCGGGTCAGGGGGCTGGGGCTACACCTTC. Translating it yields CASSVVGSGGWGYTF.

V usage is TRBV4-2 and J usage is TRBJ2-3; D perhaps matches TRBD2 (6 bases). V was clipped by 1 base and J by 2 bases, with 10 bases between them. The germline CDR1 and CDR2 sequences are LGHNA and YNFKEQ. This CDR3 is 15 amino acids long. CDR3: CASSQGDSVTDTQYF. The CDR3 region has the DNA TGTGCCAGCAGCCAAGGGGACTCGGTCACAGATACGCAGTATTTT.

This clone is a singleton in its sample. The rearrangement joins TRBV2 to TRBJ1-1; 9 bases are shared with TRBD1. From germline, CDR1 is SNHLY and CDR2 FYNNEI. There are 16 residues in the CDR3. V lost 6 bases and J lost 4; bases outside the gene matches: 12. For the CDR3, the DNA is TGTGCCAGCAGGCTGGGACAGGGAGTGTGGAGCACTGAAGCTTTCTTT. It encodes CASRLGQGVWSTEAFF.

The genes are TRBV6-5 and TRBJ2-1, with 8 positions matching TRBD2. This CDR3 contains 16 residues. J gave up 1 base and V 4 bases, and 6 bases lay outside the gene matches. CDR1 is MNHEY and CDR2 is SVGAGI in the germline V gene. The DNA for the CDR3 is TGTGCCAGCAGTTCCCGGGTAGCGGGGTCCTACAATGAGCAGTTCTTC. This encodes CASSSRVAGSYNEQFF.

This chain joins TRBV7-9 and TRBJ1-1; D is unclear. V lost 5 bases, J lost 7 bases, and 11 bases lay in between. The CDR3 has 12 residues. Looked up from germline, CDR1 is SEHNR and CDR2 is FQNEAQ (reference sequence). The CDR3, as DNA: TGTGCCAGCAGCCGAGCCAGAGGTGAAGCTTTCTTT. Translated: CASSRARGEAFF.

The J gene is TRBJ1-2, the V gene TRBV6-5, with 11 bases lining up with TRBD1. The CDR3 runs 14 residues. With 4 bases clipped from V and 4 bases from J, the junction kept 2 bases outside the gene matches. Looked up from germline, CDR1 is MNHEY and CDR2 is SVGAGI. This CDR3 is CASSWDRGVYGYTF. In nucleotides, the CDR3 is TGTGCCAGCAGTTGGGACAGGGGGGTCTATGGCTACACCTTC.

CDR3 protein: CASSLGGLNTEAFF. The CDR3 nucleotides are TGTGCCAGCAGCTTAGGGGGACTGAACACTGAAGCTTTCTTT. The chain links TRBV5-6 to TRBJ1-1; perhaps TRBD1 as D (6 bases). Per germline, CDR1 SGHDT and CDR2 YYEEEE. V was pared by 2 bases and J by 0 bases, with 8 bases between. CDR3 length: 14 residues.

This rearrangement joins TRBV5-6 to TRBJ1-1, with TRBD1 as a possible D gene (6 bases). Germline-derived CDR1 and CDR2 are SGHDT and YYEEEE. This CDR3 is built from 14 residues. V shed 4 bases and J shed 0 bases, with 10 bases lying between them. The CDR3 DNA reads TGTGCCAGCAGCGGAACAGGGATGAACACTGAAGCTTTCTTT. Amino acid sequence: CASSGTGMNTEAFF.

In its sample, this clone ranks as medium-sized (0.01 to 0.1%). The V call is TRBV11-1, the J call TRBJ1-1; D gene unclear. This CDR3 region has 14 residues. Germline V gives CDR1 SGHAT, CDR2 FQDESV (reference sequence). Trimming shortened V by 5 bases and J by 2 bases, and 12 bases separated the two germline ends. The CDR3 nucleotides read TGTGCCAGCAGCCGCCGGGAGCAAAACACTGAAGCTTTCTTT. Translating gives CASSRREQNTEAFF. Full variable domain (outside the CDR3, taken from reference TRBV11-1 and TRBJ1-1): EAEVAQSPRYKITEKSQAVAFWCDPISGHATLYWYRQILGQGPELLVQFQDESVVDDSQLPKDRFSAERLKGVDSTLKIQPAELGDSAMYLCASSRREQNTEAFFGQGTRLTVV.

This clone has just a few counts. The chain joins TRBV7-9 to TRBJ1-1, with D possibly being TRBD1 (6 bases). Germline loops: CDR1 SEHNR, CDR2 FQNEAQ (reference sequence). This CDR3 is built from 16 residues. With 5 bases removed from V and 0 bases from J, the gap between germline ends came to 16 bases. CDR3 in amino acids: CASSRAGTRVNTEAFF. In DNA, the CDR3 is TGTGCCAGCAGCAGAGCCGGGACAAGGGTGAACACTGAAGCTTTCTTT.

The CDR3 bases are TGCGCCAGCAGCCAAGGACAGTACCAAGAGACCCAGTACTTC. It encodes CASSQGQYQETQYF. The gene calls are TRBV4-1 and TRBJ2-5; weak D call: TRBD1 (5 bases). The CDR3 runs 14 residues. Germline CDR1 reads MGHRA; CDR2 reads YSYEKL. V dropped 1 base and J dropped 0 bases, with 6 bases sitting between them.

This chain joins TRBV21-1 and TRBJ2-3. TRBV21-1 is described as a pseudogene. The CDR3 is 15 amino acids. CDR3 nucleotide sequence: TGTGCCAGCAGCAAAGGATGGGGGGCGGGAGATACGCAGTATTTT. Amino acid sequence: CASSKGWGAGDTQYF.

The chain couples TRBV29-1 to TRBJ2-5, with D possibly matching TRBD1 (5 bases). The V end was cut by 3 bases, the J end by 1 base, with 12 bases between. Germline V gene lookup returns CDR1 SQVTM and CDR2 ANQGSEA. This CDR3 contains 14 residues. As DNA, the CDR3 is TGCAGCGTTGATGGGGCGTCGGGCCAAGAGACCCAGTACTTC. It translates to CSVDGASGQETQYF.

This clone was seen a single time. CDR3 sequence (DNA): TGTGCCAGCAGCGTAGGCGGGACAGGGGAATACACTGAAGCTTTCTTT. Translating it yields CASSVGGTGEYTEAFF. The V call is TRBV9, the J call TRBJ1-1; TRBD1 agrees at 10 bases. Germline values: CDR1 SGDLS, CDR2 YYNGEE. Unmatched junction bases numbered 5, after V lost 0 bases and J lost 3 bases. This CDR3 spans 16 amino acids.

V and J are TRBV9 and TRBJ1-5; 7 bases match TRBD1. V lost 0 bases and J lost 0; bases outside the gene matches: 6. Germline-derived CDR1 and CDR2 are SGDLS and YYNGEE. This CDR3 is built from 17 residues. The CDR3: CASSVEGGPYSNQPQHF. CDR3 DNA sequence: TGTGCCAGCAGCGTAGAAGGGGGCCCCTATAGCAATCAGCCCCAGCATTTT.

The CDR3 spells CASRRQDTEAFF. Written as DNA, the CDR3 is TGTGCCAGCAGACGACAGGACACTGAAGCTTTCTTT. The V gene is TRBV5-4, the J gene TRBJ1-1; a possible D gene is TRBD1 (6 bases). The CDR3 is 12 residues long. CDR1 is SGHNT, CDR2 YYREEE, per germline (reference sequence). Deletions cut 5 bases from V and 3 bases from J, with 8 bases between. Variable domain in full (rest from reference TRBV5-4 and TRBJ1-1): ETGVTQSPTHLIKTRGQQVTLRCSSQSGHNTVSWYQQALGQGPQFIFQYYREEENGRGNFPPRFSGLQFPNYSSELNVNALELDDSALYLCASRRQDTEAFFGQGTRLTVV.

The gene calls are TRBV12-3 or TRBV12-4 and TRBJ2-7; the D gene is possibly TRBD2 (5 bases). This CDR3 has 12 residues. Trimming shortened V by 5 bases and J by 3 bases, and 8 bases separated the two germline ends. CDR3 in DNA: TGTGCCAGCAGTGAAGGGAGCTACGAGCAGTACTTC. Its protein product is CASSEGSYEQYF.

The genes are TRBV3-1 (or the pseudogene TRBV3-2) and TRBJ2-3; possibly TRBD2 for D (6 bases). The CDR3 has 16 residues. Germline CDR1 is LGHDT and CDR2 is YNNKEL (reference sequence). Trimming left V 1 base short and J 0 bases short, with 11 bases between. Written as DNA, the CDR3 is TGTGCCAGCAGCCAAGTGGCTAGCGCGAGCACAGATACGCAGTATTTT. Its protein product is CASSQVASASTDTQYF.

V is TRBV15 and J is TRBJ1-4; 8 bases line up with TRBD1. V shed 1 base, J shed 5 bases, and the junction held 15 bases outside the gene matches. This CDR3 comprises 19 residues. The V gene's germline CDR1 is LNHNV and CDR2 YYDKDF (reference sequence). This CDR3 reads CATSRGGPGQVGTNEKLFF. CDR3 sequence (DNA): TGTGCCACCAGCAGAGGGGGGCCGGGACAGGTGGGGACAAATGAAAAACTGTTTTTT.